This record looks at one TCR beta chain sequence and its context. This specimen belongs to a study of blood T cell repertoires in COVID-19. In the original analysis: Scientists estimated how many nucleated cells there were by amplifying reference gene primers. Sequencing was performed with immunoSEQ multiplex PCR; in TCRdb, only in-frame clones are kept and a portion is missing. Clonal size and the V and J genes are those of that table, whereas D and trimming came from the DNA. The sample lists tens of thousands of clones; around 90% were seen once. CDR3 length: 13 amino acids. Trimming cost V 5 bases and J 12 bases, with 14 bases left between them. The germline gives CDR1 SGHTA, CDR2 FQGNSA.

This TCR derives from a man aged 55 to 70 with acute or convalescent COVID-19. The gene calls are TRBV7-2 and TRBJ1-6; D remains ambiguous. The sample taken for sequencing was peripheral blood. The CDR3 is CASSDATGKPLHF. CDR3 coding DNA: TGTGCCAGCAGCGACGCGACGGGGAAACCCCTCCACTTT. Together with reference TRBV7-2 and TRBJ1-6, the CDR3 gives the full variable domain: GAGVSQSPSNKVTEKGKDVELRCDPISGHTALYWYRQSLGQGLEFLIYFQGNSAPDKSGLPSDRFSAERTGGSVSTLTIQRTQQEDSAVYLCASSDATGKPLHFGNGTRLTVT.